This T cell receptor beta chain was found in a study of cytomegalovirus exposure and HLA in healthy donors. Study-wide points: For most TCR beta V segments, an earlier analysis put the productive rate at about 87% or about 30% of the time.

Trimming removed 3 bases at V and 3 bases at J, with 15 bases between. This CDR3 comprises 15 residues. The germline gives CDR1 SQVTM, CDR2 ANQGSEA. The PCR ran on 60 Vbeta and 13 Jbeta primers. Only in-frame clones appear in the TCRdb table, and some are missing; sequencing was by immunoSEQ multiplex PCR. This sample has 110,000 to 150,000 clones, with 80% found just once. With regard to this clone: Its antigen remains unknown.

The receptor was isolated from a man aged 40-49 years in good health and CMV-seronegative. V gene TRBV29-1 combines with J gene TRBJ2-4; D perhaps matches TRBD2 (7 bases). Sequencing was performed on PBMCs. The CDR3 coding sequence is TGCAGCGTTGAGGATTGGGAGGGGGACAAAAACATTCAGTACTTC. Residues: CSVEDWEGDKNIQYF.